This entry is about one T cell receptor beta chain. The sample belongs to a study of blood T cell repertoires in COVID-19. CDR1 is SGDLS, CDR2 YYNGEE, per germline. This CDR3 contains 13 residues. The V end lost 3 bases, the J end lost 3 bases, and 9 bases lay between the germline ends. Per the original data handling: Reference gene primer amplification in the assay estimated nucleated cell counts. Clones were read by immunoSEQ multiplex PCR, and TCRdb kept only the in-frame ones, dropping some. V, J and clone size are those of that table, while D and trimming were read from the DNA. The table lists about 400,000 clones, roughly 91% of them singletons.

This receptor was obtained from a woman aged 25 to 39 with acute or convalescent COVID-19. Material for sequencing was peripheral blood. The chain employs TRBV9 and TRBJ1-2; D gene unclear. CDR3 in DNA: TGTGCCAGCAGCGAGAGGAACCACTATGGCTACACCTTC. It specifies CASSERNHYGYTF.